Below, one T cell receptor beta chain is given with its context. Authors' analysis steps: From reference gene primer amplification, estimates of nucleated cell counts were derived. Some clones are missing from TCRdb's copy, which holds only in-frame ones; the method was immunoSEQ multiplex PCR. The DNA gave D and trimming, while V, J and clone size come from that table. Altogether some 260,000 clones are present, approximately 79% being singletons, with the ten largest covering 4.5% to 6%. The data were taken from a study of blood T cell repertoires in COVID-19. Study in general: The United States, Italy and Spain supplied acute and convalescent COVID-19 samples. T cells, B-cell-depleted T cells, or PBMCs provided the cDNA or gDNA that served as material.

V was shortened by 4 bases and J by 6 bases, with 17 bases between the two germline ends. The CDR3 loop spans 14 amino acids. Germline V gene sequence: CDR1 SGHRS, CDR2 YFSETQ. This clonotype was obtained from a woman of 80 years or more with active or convalescent COVID-19. The chain is built from TRBV5-1 and TRBJ2-7; maybe TRBD1 (6 bases). Specimen: peripheral blood. The CDR3 protein is CASSVNRELGEQYF. CDR3 DNA sequence: TGCGCCAGCAGCGTTAACAGGGAGTTGGGCGAGCAGTACTTC.